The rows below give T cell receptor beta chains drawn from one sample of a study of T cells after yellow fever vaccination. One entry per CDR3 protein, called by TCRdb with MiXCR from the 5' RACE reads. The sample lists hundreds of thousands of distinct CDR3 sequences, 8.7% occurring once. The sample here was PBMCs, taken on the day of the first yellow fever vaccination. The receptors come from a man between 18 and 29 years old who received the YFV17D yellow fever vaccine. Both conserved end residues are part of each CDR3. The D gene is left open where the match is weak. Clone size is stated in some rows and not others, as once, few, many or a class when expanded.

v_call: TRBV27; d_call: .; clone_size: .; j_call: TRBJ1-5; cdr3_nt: TGTGCCAGCAGTTTATTTGGGGGCAGACTGAATCAGCCCCAGCATTTT; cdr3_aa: CASSLFGGRLNQPQHF
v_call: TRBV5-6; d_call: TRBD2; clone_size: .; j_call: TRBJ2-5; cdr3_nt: TGTGCCAGCAGGCTGGGGCTAGCGGGGAAAGAGACCCAGTACTTC; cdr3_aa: CASRLGLAGKETQYF
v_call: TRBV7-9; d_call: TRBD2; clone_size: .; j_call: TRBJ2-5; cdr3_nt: TGTGCCAGCCGGGGGGGGGCTCGGGAGACCCAGTACTTC; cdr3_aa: CASRGGARETQYF
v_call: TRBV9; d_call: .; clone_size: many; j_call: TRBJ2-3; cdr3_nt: TGTGCCAGCAGCGTCAGAGGGCCTCGATCAGATACGCAGTATTTT; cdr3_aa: CASSVRGPRSDTQYF
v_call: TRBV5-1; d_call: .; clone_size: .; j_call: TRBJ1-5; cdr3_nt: TGCGCCAGCAGCACGGCCGGGACACCGAATCAGCCCCAGCATTTT; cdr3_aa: CASSTAGTPNQPQHF
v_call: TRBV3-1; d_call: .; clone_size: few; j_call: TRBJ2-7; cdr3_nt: TGTGCCAGCAGCCAAGAAGCAGGGGAGAGGTCCTACGAGCAGTACTTC; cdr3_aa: CASSQEAGERSYEQYF
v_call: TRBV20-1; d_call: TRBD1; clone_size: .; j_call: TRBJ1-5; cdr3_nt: TGCAGTGCTCGGGACAGGGAGGCTCAGCCCCAGCATTTT; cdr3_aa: CSARDREAQPQHF
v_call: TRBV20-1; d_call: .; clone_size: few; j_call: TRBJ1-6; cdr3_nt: TGCAGTGCTCGCACCCCCGGGAAGTTTTCACCCCTCCACTTT; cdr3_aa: CSARTPGKFSPLHF
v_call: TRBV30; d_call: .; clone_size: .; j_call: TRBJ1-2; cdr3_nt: TGTGCCTGGAGTGAGGACAGCTATGGCTACACCTTC; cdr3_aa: CAWSEDSYGYTF
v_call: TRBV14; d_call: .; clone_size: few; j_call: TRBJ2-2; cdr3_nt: TGTGCCAGCAGCCAAGAGTTACTAGTGAACACCGGGGAGCTGTTTTTT; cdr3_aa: CASSQELLVNTGELFF
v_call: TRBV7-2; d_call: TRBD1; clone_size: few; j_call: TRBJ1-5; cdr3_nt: TGTGCCAGCAGCTGGACAGGGAATGGCAATCAGCCCCAGCATTTT; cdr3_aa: CASSWTGNGNQPQHF
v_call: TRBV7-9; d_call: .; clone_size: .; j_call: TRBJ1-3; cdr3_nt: TGTGCCTTCCAGGGCCCTGGAAACACCATATATTTT; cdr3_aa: CAFQGPGNTIYF
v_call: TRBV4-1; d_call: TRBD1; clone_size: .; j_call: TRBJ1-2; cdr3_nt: TGCGCCAGCAGCCAGGGACAGGGGGATGGCTACACCTTC; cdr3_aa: CASSQGQGDGYTF
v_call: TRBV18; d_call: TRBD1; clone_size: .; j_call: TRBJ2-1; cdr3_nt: TGTGCCAGCTCACCCGGACAGGGAGGTTCCTACAATGAGCAGTTCTTC; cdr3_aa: CASSPGQGGSYNEQFF
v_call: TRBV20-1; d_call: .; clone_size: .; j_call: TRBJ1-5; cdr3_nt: TGCAGTGAGGCCCCGACGTTTAGCAATCAGCCCCAGCATTTT; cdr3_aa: CSEAPTFSNQPQHF
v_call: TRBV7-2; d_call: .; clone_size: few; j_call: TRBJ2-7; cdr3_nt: TGTGCCAGCAGCTTTGCACTAGCTGACTACGAGCAGTACTTC; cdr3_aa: CASSFALADYEQYF
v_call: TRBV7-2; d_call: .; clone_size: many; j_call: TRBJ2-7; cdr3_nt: TGTGCCAGCAGCCGGGACGGAGCTTACGAGCAGTACTTC; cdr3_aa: CASSRDGAYEQYF
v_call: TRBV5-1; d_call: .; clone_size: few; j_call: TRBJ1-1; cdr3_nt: TGCGCCAGCAGCGGGACCACTGAAGCTTTCTTT; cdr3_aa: CASSGTTEAFF
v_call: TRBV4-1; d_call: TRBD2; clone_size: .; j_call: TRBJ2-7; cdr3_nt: TGCGCCAGCAGCCACGGGACTAGCGGGACCTACGAGCAGTACTTC; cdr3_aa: CASSHGTSGTYEQYF
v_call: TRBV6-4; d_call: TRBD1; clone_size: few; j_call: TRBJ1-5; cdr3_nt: TGTGCCAGCAGTGGGGGGACAGAGAATCAGCCCCAGCATTTT; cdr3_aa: CASSGGTENQPQHF
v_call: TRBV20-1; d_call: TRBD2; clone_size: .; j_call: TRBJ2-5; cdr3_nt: TGCAGTGCTAGGGCCGGGACTACCGAGACCCAGTACTTC; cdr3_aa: CSARAGTTETQYF
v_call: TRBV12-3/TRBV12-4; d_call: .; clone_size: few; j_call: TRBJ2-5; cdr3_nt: TGTGCCACCCGAATGACAGGCCAAGAGACCCAGTACTTC; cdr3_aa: CATRMTGQETQYF
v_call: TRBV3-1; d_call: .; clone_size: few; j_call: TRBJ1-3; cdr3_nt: TGTGCCAGCAGCCAGAATGGGGACCTCGGTGGAAACACCATATATTTT; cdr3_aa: CASSQNGDLGGNTIYF
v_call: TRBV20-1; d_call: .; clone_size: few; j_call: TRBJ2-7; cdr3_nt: TGCAGTGCCTGGAGGGACACAGCGGAAGGCGAGCAGTACTTC; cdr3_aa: CSAWRDTAEGEQYF
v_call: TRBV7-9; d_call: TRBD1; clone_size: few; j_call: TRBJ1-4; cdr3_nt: TGTGCCAGCAGCTCCGGGACAGGGAGCCTATGGGAAAAACTGTTTTTT; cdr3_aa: CASSSGTGSLWEKLFF
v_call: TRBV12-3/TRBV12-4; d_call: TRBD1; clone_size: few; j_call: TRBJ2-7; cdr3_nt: TGTGCCAGCAGCCCGGACAGGGGCCCCGTCTACGAGCAGTACTTC; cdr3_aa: CASSPDRGPVYEQYF
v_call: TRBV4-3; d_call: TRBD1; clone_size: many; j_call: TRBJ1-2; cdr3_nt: TGCGCCAGCAGCCGCGACAGGGGGCTAAGCTATGGCTACACCTTC; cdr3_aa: CASSRDRGLSYGYTF
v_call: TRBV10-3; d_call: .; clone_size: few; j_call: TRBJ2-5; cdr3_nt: TGTGCCATCAGTGGGGCTCAAGAGACCCAGTACTTC; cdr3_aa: CAISGAQETQYF
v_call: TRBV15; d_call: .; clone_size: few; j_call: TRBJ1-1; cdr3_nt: TGTGCCACCAGCATTCTGAGGGGAGGCACTGAAGCTTTCTTT; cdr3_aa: CATSILRGGTEAFF
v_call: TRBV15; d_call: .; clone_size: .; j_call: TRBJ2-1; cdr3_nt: TGTGCCAGGAGCCCCGAGGTCCGGCACAATGAGCAGTTCTTC; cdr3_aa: CARSPEVRHNEQFF
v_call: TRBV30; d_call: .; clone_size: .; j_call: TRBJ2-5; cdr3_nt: TGTGCCTGGAGTGCCTCCCAGAGGGGAAATGTGGAGACCCAGTACTTC; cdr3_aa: CAWSASQRGNVETQYF
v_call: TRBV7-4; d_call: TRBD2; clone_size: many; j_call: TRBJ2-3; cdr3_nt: TGTGCCAGCAGCTTAGTCGCTAGCGGGGAGGGGACAGATACGCAGTATTTT; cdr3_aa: CASSLVASGEGTDTQYF
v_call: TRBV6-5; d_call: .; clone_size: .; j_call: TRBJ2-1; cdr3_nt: TGTGCCAGCAGTTACTCGATTGCTAGCGAAAACAATGAGCAGTTCTTC; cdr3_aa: CASSYSIASENNEQFF
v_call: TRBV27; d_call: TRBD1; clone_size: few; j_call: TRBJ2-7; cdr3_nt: TGTGCCAGCAGTTTAGTCAGGGGGCACGCCTACGAGCAGTACTTC; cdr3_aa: CASSLVRGHAYEQYF
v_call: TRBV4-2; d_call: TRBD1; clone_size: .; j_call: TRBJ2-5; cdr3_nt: TGTGCCAGCAGCCTTTGGGACAGCCTCCAAGAGACCCAGTACTTC; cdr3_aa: CASSLWDSLQETQYF
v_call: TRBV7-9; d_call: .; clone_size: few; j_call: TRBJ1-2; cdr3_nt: TGTGCCAGCAGCTTCGTCCGGGACGATGGCTACACCTTC; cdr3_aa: CASSFVRDDGYTF
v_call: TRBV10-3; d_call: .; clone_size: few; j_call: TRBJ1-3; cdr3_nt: TGTGCCATCAGTGAACCCACAGGACGATCCTACTCTGGAAACACCATATATTTT; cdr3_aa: CAISEPTGRSYSGNTIYF
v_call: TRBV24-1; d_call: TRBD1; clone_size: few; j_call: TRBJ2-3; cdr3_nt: TGTGCCACCAGTGACTCGTACAGGGGGCTTCGCCATACGCAGTATTTT; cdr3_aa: CATSDSYRGLRHTQYF
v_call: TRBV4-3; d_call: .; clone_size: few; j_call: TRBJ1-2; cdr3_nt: TGCGCCAGCAGCCAAGATTTAACAGGGAACTATGGCTACACCTTC; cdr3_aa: CASSQDLTGNYGYTF
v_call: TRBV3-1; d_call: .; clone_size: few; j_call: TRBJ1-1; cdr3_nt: TGTGCCAGCAGCCAAGGGAGCTCGGGTACTGAAGCTTTCTTT; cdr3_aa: CASSQGSSGTEAFF
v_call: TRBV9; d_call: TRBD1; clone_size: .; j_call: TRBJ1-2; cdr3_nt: TGTGCCAGCAGCATGGGGACAGGTTACCTTCAGTATGGCTACACCTTC; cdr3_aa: CASSMGTGYLQYGYTF
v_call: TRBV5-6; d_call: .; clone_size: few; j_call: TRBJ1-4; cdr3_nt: TGTGCCAGCAGCTTCGGGGCCTTTAATGAAAAACTGTTTTTT; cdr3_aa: CASSFGAFNEKLFF
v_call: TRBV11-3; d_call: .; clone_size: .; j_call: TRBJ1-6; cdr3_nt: TGTGCCAGCAGCTTGAAGTCGGGAATTAACCCCCTCCACTTT; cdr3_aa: CASSLKSGINPLHF
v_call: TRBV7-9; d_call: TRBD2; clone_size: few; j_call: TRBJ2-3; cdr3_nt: TGTGCCAGCAGCTCATCACTAGCGGGGGAGCCGGATACGCAGTATTTT; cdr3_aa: CASSSSLAGEPDTQYF
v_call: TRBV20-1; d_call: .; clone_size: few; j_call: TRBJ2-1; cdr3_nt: TGCAGTGCCCTGGGTGAAGCTTCCTACAATGAGCAGTTCTTC; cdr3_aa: CSALGEASYNEQFF
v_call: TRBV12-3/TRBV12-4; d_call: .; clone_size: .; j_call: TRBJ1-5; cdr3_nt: TGTGCCAGTAATCAGGGCAATCAGCCCCAGCATTTT; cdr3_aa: CASNQGNQPQHF
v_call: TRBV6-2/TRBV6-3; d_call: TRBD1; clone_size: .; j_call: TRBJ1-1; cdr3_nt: TGTGCCAGCAGTTACCTGACAGGGAGTATGAACACTGAAGCTTTCTTT; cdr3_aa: CASSYLTGSMNTEAFF
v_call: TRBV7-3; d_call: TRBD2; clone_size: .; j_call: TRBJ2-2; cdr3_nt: TGTGCCAGCAGCTCAGACGGGACTATGAACACCGGGGAGCTGTTTTTT; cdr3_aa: CASSSDGTMNTGELFF
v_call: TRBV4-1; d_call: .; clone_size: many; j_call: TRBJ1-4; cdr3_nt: TGCGCCAGCAGCCAAGGAACCCGGGACACCGAAAAACTGTTTTTT; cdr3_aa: CASSQGTRDTEKLFF
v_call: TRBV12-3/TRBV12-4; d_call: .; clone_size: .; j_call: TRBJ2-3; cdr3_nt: TGTGCCAGCAGTTTAATGGAGGTCTTATGGGATACGCAGTATTTT; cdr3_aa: CASSLMEVLWDTQYF
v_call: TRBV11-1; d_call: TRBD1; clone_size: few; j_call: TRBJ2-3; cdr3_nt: TGTGCCAGCAGCCCCGTCGTTGTCCGGGACAGGGGCACAGATACGCAGTATTTT; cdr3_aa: CASSPVVVRDRGTDTQYF
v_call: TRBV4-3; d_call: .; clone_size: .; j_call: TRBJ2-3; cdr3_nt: TGCGCCAGCAGCCCGACCAGTTCTCTGTACAGAGATACGCAGTATTTT; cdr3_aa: CASSPTSSLYRDTQYF
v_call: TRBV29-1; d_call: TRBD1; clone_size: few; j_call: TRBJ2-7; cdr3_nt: TGCAGCGTTAGGGGGCGCTTTGGCGAGCAGTACTTC; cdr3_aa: CSVRGRFGEQYF
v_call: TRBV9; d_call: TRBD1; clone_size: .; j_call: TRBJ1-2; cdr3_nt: TGTGCCAGCAGCACAGACCCTTCAGGGGGTGGCTACACCTTC; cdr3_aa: CASSTDPSGGGYTF
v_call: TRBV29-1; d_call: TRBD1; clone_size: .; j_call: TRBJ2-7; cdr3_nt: TGCAGCGCTGCTGGGACAGTCAACTACGAGCAGTACTTC; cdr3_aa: CSAAGTVNYEQYF
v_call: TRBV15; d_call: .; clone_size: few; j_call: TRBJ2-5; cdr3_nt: TGTGCCACCAGCAGAGATCAGGGCGCTGGCTGGACCCAGTACTTC; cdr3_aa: CATSRDQGAGWTQYF